A single sample gave rise to the 2 T cell receptor beta chains below, sequenced in a study of shared clonotypes between healthy human individuals. Data came from immunoSEQ multiplex PCR; TCRdb stores just in-frame clones and leaves some out. Altogether nearly 750,000 clones are present, 72% being singletons, with the ten largest covering about 1.8%. Sequencing was done on a sample of memory CD4+ T cells sorted from blood. Subset denoted: CD45RA-negative fraction. The receptors shown here come from a woman in her 30s in good health.

The rearrangement uses TRBV6-5 and TRBJ2-1; D call uncertain. With 7 bases removed from V and 4 bases from J, the gap between germline ends came to 8 bases. CDR1 MNHEY and CDR2 SVGAGI come from the germline V gene. CDR3 size: 12 residues. The CDR3 is CASTDGYNEQFF. CDR3 coding DNA: TGTGCCAGCACCGACGGATACAATGAGCAGTTCTTC.

This sequence joins TRBV14 and TRBJ2-2; D is uncertain. The V gene's germline CDR1 is SGHDN and CDR2 FVKESK. This CDR3 region has 15 residues. The V gene lost 3 bases and the J gene lost 5 bases, with 13 bases spanning the gap. The CDR3 region is CASSQSLGDTGELFF. In DNA, the CDR3 is TGTGCCAGCAGCCAGTCGTTGGGTGATACCGGGGAGCTGTTTTTT.